Listed below are T cell receptor beta chains from one sample, sequenced in a study of vaccination and CD4 T cells after COVID-19. Their cognate antigens are unknown. TCRdb analysed the PCR reads with MiXCR anew, one entry per CDR3 protein. The table lists about 18,000 distinct CDR3 sequences, roughly 60% of them singletons. The sequencing input was CD4+ T cells from blood, cultured in vitro. These receptors all stem from a human donor who had recovered from COVID-19. CDR3s include the opening cysteine and the closing phenylalanine or tryptophan. The D gene is left open where the match is weak. The size entry is marked missing in some rows and otherwise reads once, few, many or a size class.

>NA|TRBJ1-5|NA|15|TRBV4-1
TGCGCCAGCAGCCCTTCCCGTGGAGATAATCAGCCCCAGCATTTT
CASSPSRGDNQPQHF
>once|TRBJ1-2|NA|12|TRBV3-1
TGTGCCAGCAGCCAAGAGGGGTACGGCTACACCTTC
CASSQEGYGYTF
>NA|TRBJ2-7|TRBD2|14|TRBV2
TGTGCCAGCAGTGATATGTTAGCGGGAGGGGGGCAGTACTTC
CASSDMLAGGGQYF
>few|TRBJ1-5|NA|14|TRBV7-9
TGTGCCAGCAGCTCAGCATCCCCGGATCAGCCCCAGCATTTT
CASSSASPDQPQHF
>once|TRBJ1-3|NA|13|TRBV20-1
TGCAGTGCTAGCTCAGACTCTGGAAACACCATATATTTT
CSASSDSGNTIYF
>NA|TRBJ1-1|NA|13|TRBV28
TGTGCCAGCAGTTCTGGGTTATTTTCTGAAGCTTTCTTT
CASSSGLFSEAFF
>NA|TRBJ1-1|NA|15|TRBV2
TGTGCCAGCAGTGAAGCGCTAGATGGGGGGCCTGAAGCTTTCTTT
CASSEALDGGPEAFF
>NA|TRBJ1-1|NA|14|TRBV12-3/TRBV12-4
TGTGCCAGCAGTTTAACGGCAGGGACCACTGAAGCTTTCTTT
CASSLTAGTTEAFF
>NA|TRBJ1-1|NA|15|TRBV30
TGTGCCTGGAGTGTGTGGCAGGGGCCCGGGACTGAAGCTTTCTTT
CAWSVWQGPGTEAFF
>NA|TRBJ1-5|TRBD1|15|TRBV2
TGTGCCAGCAGTGCCGCGACAGGGGCACAAGGGCCCCAGCATTTT
CASSAATGAQGPQHF
>few|TRBJ2-3|NA|15|TRBV6-2/TRBV6-3
TGTGCCAGCAGTTATCGGGGGCCGGGCACAGATACGCAGTATTTT
CASSYRGPGTDTQYF
>few|TRBJ1-2|NA|17|TRBV6-5
TGTGCCAGCAGTTACTCGACGATCGCAACAGTTAACTATGGCTACACCTTC
CASSYSTIATVNYGYTF
>NA|TRBJ2-5|NA|13|TRBV30
TGTGCCTGGAGTTTGAAAGGGCAAGAGACCCAGTACTTC
CAWSLKGQETQYF
>NA|TRBJ1-5|NA|14|TRBV27
TGTGCCAGCAGTAAGGGGAGTAGCAATCAGCCCCAGCATTTT
CASSKGSSNQPQHF
>NA|TRBJ1-5|NA|13|TRBV19
TGTGCCAGTACCCCATACCAGAATCAGCCCCAGCATTTT
CASTPYQNQPQHF
>few|TRBJ2-3|NA|13|TRBV6-1
TGTGCCAGCAGAACGGGAGGCACAGATACGCAGTATTTT
CASRTGGTDTQYF
>NA|TRBJ1-1|NA|15|TRBV20-1
TGCAGTGCCCGTCCTTCTCAACAGAGAAACACTGAAGCTTTCTTT
CSARPSQQRNTEAFF
>NA|TRBJ2-5|TRBD2|15|TRBV7-6
TGTGTCAGCAGCTTAGGAATAAGCGGGGAAGGGACCCAGTACTTC
CVSSLGISGEGTQYF
>few|TRBJ2-3|TRBD2|17|TRBV15
TGTGCCACCAGCAGAGATTGGCCTAGCGGCACCACAGATACGCAGTATTTT
CATSRDWPSGTTDTQYF
>NA|TRBJ1-2|NA|12|TRBV27
TGTGCCAGCAGTCCAAACCAAGGGGGCTACACCTTC
CASSPNQGGYTF
>once|TRBJ1-1|NA|13|TRBV6-1
TGTGCCAGCGGGAGTAGAGAGGGGGCTGAAGCTTTCTTT
CASGSREGAEAFF
>NA|TRBJ2-7|TRBD2|14|TRBV2
TGTGCCAGCAGCGGGGGGACGTATTCCTACGAGCAGTACTTC
CASSGGTYSYEQYF
>NA|TRBJ2-1|NA|14|TRBV6-1
TGTGCCAGCAGTGAAGGAGGCAGCTACAATGAGCAGTTCTTC
CASSEGGSYNEQFF
>few|TRBJ1-1|NA|11|TRBV5-1
TGCGCCAGCAGATCACGGGCTGAAGCTTTCTTT
CASRSRAEAFF
>NA|TRBJ2-2|TRBD1|16|TRBV24-1
TGTGCCACCAGTGACCCTGGACAGGGGTACACCGGGGAGCTGTTTTTT
CATSDPGQGYTGELFF
>NA|TRBJ1-2|TRBD1|14|TRBV5-1
TGCGCCAGCAGCCTATCGACAGGGGGCTACGGCTACACCTTC
CASSLSTGGYGYTF
>NA|TRBJ2-3|TRBD2|16|TRBV7-3
TGTGCCAGCAGCTTAACGGGGACTAGCCTGGGTCAGACGCAGTATTTT
CASSLTGTSLGQTQYF
>NA|TRBJ1-5|NA|14|TRBV7-9
TGTGCCAGCAGCTTCAGTACCGGTAATCAGCCCCAGCATTTT
CASSFSTGNQPQHF
>NA|TRBJ2-7|TRBD2|19|TRBV6-2/TRBV6-3
TGTGCCAGCAGTTACTCGAGGACTAGCGGGAGAGCCTCTTCTTACGAGCAGTACTTC
CASSYSRTSGRASSYEQYF
>NA|TRBJ1-2|NA|14|TRBV11-1
TGTGCCAGCAGCCAACTCTTCCAATCAAGTGGCTACACCTTC
CASSQLFQSSGYTF
>few|TRBJ1-6|NA|15|TRBV25-1
TGTGCCAGCAGTGAATTCTCTGGTGAGAGTTCACCCCTCCACTTT
CASSEFSGESSPLHF
>NA|TRBJ1-2|NA|16|TRBV3-1
TGTGCCAGCAGCCCCAGATGGCTAGACGGCCACTATGGCTACACCTTC
CASSPRWLDGHYGYTF
>NA|TRBJ2-3|NA|14|TRBV27
TGTGCCAGCAGTCGCTCACAGGGTTTAGATACGCAGTATTTT
CASSRSQGLDTQYF
>NA|TRBJ1-1|NA|14|TRBV18
TGTGCCAGCTCACAAGAGACAGGGAACACTGAAGCTTTCTTT
CASSQETGNTEAFF
>NA|TRBJ2-3|NA|16|TRBV6-1
TGTGCCAGCAGTCAATGGGAGGTGGAGTTAACAGATACGCAGTATTTT
CASSQWEVELTDTQYF
>NA|TRBJ1-1|NA|13|TRBV18
TGTGCCAGCTCGCCGACGGTGAACACTGAAGCTTTCTTT
CASSPTVNTEAFF
>few|TRBJ1-1|TRBD1|15|TRBV20-1
TGCAGTGCCCAGAGACAGGGGACGGGGAACACTGAAGCTTTCTTT
CSAQRQGTGNTEAFF
>NA|TRBJ2-3|TRBD1|13|TRBV6-1
TGTGCCAGCAGAGGCTTCAGGGGGGATACGCAGTATTTT
CASRGFRGDTQYF
>NA|TRBJ1-1|NA|14|TRBV20-1
TGCAGTGCTAGGGGCAGGGGTGGAACCACTGAAGCTTTCTTT
CSARGRGGTTEAFF
>few|TRBJ2-1|TRBD2|20|TRBV11-2
TGTGCCAGCAGCTTACTCCGTCCCCTCTACGCGGGAGACCCGAACAATGAGCAGTTCTTC
CASSLLRPLYAGDPNNEQFF
>NA|TRBJ2-1|TRBD1|16|TRBV6-2/TRBV6-3
TGTGCCAGCAGTTACTCGCGAGGGGGCGTAAGGAATGAGCAGTTCTTC
CASSYSRGGVRNEQFF
>NA|TRBJ2-5|NA|15|TRBV9
TGTGCCAGCAGCGGTTTCCCCCGCCCAAAGGAGACCCAGTACTTC
CASSGFPRPKETQYF
>few|TRBJ2-3|NA|12|TRBV29-1
TGCAGCCTTGTAGGTCTGGGCGATACGCAGTATTTT
CSLVGLGDTQYF
>NA|TRBJ2-5|NA|12|TRBV10-3
TGTGCCATCGGAAACAGAGAAGAGACCCAGTACTTC
CAIGNREETQYF
>few|TRBJ1-5|NA|14|TRBV6-1
TGTGCCAGCAGTGTTTCGGGGGAAAATCAGCCCCAGCATTTT
CASSVSGENQPQHF
>NA|TRBJ2-2|NA|14|TRBV19
TGTGCCAGTAGCTCACAGGGATGGACCGGGGAGCTGTTTTTT
CASSSQGWTGELFF
>NA|TRBJ2-2|NA|15|TRBV4-2
TGTGCCAGCAGCCAAGATCGGCGGAACACCGGGGAGCTGTTTTTT
CASSQDRRNTGELFF
>NA|TRBJ2-5|NA|14|TRBV5-4
TGTGCCAGCAGCTTGTACTCTGTCGGGGAGACCCAGTACTTC
CASSLYSVGETQYF
>NA|TRBJ2-7|NA|13|TRBV20-1
TGCAGTGCTAGTTTACGGGCGAACTACGAGCAGTACTTC
CSASLRANYEQYF
>NA|TRBJ2-2|NA|16|TRBV24-1
TGTGCCACCAGCAAAGGGCGGCCGGTGGGCACCGGGGAGCTGTTTTTT
CATSKGRPVGTGELFF
>NA|TRBJ2-5|NA|13|TRBV2
TGTGCCAGCAGTGATTTAGGTTCGGAGACCCAGTACTTC
CASSDLGSETQYF
>few|TRBJ2-7|TRBD2|13|TRBV6-1
TGTGCCAGCAGTGGCGGGAGGGCGTACGAGCAGTACTTC
CASSGGRAYEQYF
>few|TRBJ1-5|NA|14|TRBV10-3
TGTGCCGTCCGGGACCCAAACGCGTATCAGCCCCAGCATTTT
CAVRDPNAYQPQHF